This T cell receptor (beta chain) came from a study of lymphopenia after photon versus proton radiotherapy. The study's findings and limits: A bigger post-nadir fall in TCR diversity correlated inversely with survival time in deceased patients. Under photons, naive T cells and diversity fell while effector/memory populations rose. After lymphocyte nadir, photon-treated repertoires showed oligoclonal expansion, especially CD8+ Temra.

Notes on this clone: The antigen remains unidentified.

V shed 1 base and J shed 1 base, with 5 bases lying between them. The germline CDR1 and CDR2 sequences are SGHDT and YYEEEE. The CDR3 contains 13 residues. Using immunoSEQ multiplex PCR, the repertoire was profiled, and TCRdb retains in-frame clones only, with some absent. The sample gives some 7,000 clones, 81% of which show up once; roughly 50% is in the top ten. V and J are TRBV5-6 and TRBJ1-1; unclear D gene. The receptor comes from a man aged 25 to 40 with gastric cancer. Here the sequenced sample was peripheral blood, taken from a patient treated with photon-based radiotherapy. CDR3 sequence (DNA): TGTGCCAGCAGCTTGCCAGAGAACACTGAAGCTTTCTTT. It yields the protein CASSLPENTEAFF.